These 26 T cell receptor beta chains originate from one sample sequenced in a study of T cell changes during pregnancy in multiple sclerosis. Sequencing was performed with immunoSEQ multiplex PCR; in TCRdb, only in-frame clones are kept and a portion is missing. Among fewer than 150,000 clones listed, roughly 97% were seen once. This material consisted of peripheral blood, taken after pregnancy. The receptors were sampled from a female donor with multiple sclerosis, enrolled in a pregnancy study.

The chain carries TRBV6-5 and TRBJ1-3; no clear D gene. The CDR3 has 15 residues. Germline CDR1 is MNHEY and CDR2 is SVGAGI. V was pared by 5 bases and J by 0 bases, with 11 bases between. CDR3 nucleotide sequence: TGTGCCAGCAGTCGCGATTTGAGCTCTGGAAACACCATATATTTT. Translation: CASSRDLSSGNTIYF.

The gene calls are TRBV15 and TRBJ1-3; 7 nucleotides line up with TRBD1. This CDR3 is 17 amino acids long. The junction had 11 bases not matched to a gene; V was cut back by 5 bases and J by 1 base. CDR1 and CDR2 from the germline V gene are LNHNV and YYDKDF (reference sequence). The CDR3: CATSRDSAPGSGNTIYF. The CDR3 DNA sequence: TGTGCCACCAGCCGGGACAGCGCTCCGGGATCTGGAAACACCATATATTTT.

J is TRBJ2-5 and V is TRBV6-1, with TRBD1 matching 8 bases. This CDR3 is 15 amino acids long. The germline CDR1 and CDR2 sequences are MNHNS and SASEGT. V shed 6 bases and J 1 base; nucleotides not matched to a gene: 7. Here the CDR3 reads CASRGTGPRQETQYF. The CDR3 DNA follows: TGTGCCAGCAGGGGGACAGGTCCCCGCCAAGAGACCCAGTACTTC.

This chain joins TRBV19 and TRBJ2-3; 9 nucleotides match TRBD1. V lost 5 bases and J lost 1; bases outside the gene matches: 7. CDR1 LNHDA and CDR2 SQIVND come from the germline V gene (reference sequence). This CDR3 region has 16 residues. The CDR3 DNA follows: TGTGCCAGTAGTCTCGGGACAGGGATTGGCACAGATACGCAGTATTTT. Its protein product is CASSLGTGIGTDTQYF. Together with reference TRBV19 and TRBJ2-3, the CDR3 gives the full variable domain: DGGITQSPKYLFRKEGQNVTLSCEQNLNHDAMYWYRQDPGQGLRLIYYSQIVNDFQKGDIAEGYSVSREKKESFPLTVTSAQKNPTAFYLCASSLGTGIGTDTQYFGPGTRLTVL.

The chain recombines TRBV7-9 with TRBJ1-2; 7 nucleotides line up with TRBD1. The junction had 7 bases not matched to a gene; V was cut back by 4 bases and J by 8 bases. The germline gives CDR1 SEHNR, CDR2 FQNEAQ (reference sequence). The CDR3 consists of 13 residues. The CDR3 DNA is TGTGCCAGCAGCTCCGCAGGGGGAGGAGGCTACACCTTC. Translation gives CASSSAGGGGYTF.

The chain recombines TRBV15 with TRBJ2-7, with D perhaps TRBD2 (6 bases). Trimming removed 8 bases from V and 1 base from J, with 12 bases in between. This CDR3 has 13 residues. Looked up from germline, CDR1 is LNHNV and CDR2 is YYDKDF (reference sequence). The CDR3 bases are TGTGCCACCGGGGGGTCGGAGTCCTACGAGCAGTACTTC. It translates to CATGGSESYEQYF.

The rearrangement uses TRBV20-1 and TRBJ2-1; D might be TRBD2 (5 bases). The CDR3 is made up of 11 amino acids. V dropped 1 base and J dropped 9 bases, with 7 bases sitting between them. Germline V gene data show CDR1 as DFQATT and CDR2 as SNEGSKA (reference sequence). The CDR3 DNA follows: TGCAGTGCTAGAGGCCGGGGTGAGCAGTTCTTC. It encodes CSARGRGEQFF.

The chain is built from TRBV18 and TRBJ1-1, with TRBD1 as a possible D gene (5 bases). CDR3 length equals 15 residues. Germline CDR1 KGHSH, CDR2 LQKENI. Between the trimmed V and J ends, which lost 2 bases and 2 bases, there was a span of 12 bases. CDR3 sequence reads: CASSPLDSPNTEAFF. The CDR3 coding sequence is TGTGCCAGCTCACCATTAGACAGCCCTAACACTGAAGCTTTCTTT. Filled out from reference TRBV18 and TRBJ1-1, the complete variable domain reads NAGVMQNPRHLVRRRGQEARLRCSPMKGHSHVYWYRQLPEEGLKFMVYLQKENIIDESGMPKERFSAEFPKEGPSILRIQQVVRGDSAAYFCASSPLDSPNTEAFFGQGTRLTVV.

The chain carries TRBV6-5 and TRBJ2-7, with TRBD1 matching 10 bases. Per the germline V gene, CDR1 is MNHEY and CDR2 is SVGAGI. There are 14 residues in the CDR3. The trim removed 6 bases at V and 3 bases at J, leaving 5 bases unmatched. The CDR3 here is CASRGDRGLYEQYF. The CDR3 DNA is TGTGCCAGCAGGGGGGACAGGGGACTCTACGAGCAGTACTTC.

The gene calls are TRBV27 and TRBJ2-2; the D gene is possibly TRBD1 (6 bases). This CDR3 comprises 16 residues. CDR1 and CDR2 (germline): MNHEY, SMNVEV (reference sequence). Trimming took 0 bases from V and 1 from J, leaving 9 bases between them. The CDR3 DNA is TGTGCCAGCAGTTTATCAGGGGGATTGAACACCGGGGAGCTGTTTTTT. The encoded protein is CASSLSGGLNTGELFF.

This clone was observed a handful of times. The chain joins TRBV9 to TRBJ1-3, with D tentatively TRBD1 (6 bases). Germline V gives CDR1 SGDLS, CDR2 YYNGEE. V was clipped by 6 bases and J by 4 bases, with 17 bases between them. The CDR3 covers 15 residues. CDR3 region: CASTRSGGLGNTIYF. In DNA form, the CDR3 reads TGTGCCAGCACCCGTAGTGGGGGCCTGGGAAACACCATATATTTT.

The rearrangement uses TRBV28 and TRBJ1-2; D is uncertain. Germline CDR1 reads MDHEN; CDR2 reads SYDVKM. V dropped 8 bases and J dropped 2 bases, with 21 bases sitting between them. CDR3 length: 16 residues. CDR3: CASLPSGIGPNYGYTF. The CDR3, as DNA: TGTGCCAGCCTCCCTTCAGGCATAGGTCCAAACTATGGCTACACCTTC.

This chain links TRBV28 with TRBJ2-1; D is undetermined. Trimming shortened V by 6 bases and J by 0 bases, and 12 bases separated the two germline ends. Germline V gives CDR1 MDHEN, CDR2 SYDVKM. The CDR3 is 15 amino acids. CDR3 DNA: TGTGCCAGCAGCCCCGACTTTAGCTCCTACAATGAGCAGTTCTTC. It codes for CASSPDFSSYNEQFF.

The rearrangement joins TRBV7-2 to TRBJ2-2; 8 positions match TRBD2. V gave up 5 bases and J gave up 8 bases; unmatched junction bases: 10. This CDR3 comprises 15 residues. Germline loops: CDR1 SGHTA, CDR2 FQGNSA. The CDR3 DNA is TGTGCCAGCAGCCCGAGCAGCGGGAGAATAGGGGAGCTGTTTTTT. This codes for CASSPSSGRIGELFF.

This clone came up once. V usage is TRBV9 and J usage is TRBJ2-1, with 8 bases matching TRBD1. V lost 0 bases, J lost 8 bases, and 7 bases stayed unmatched. The CDR3 runs 15 residues. The V gene's germline CDR1 is SGDLS and CDR2 YYNGEE. CDR3 sequence reads: CASSVAETGVHEQFF. CDR3 DNA sequence: TGTGCCAGCAGCGTAGCGGAGACAGGGGTTCATGAGCAGTTCTTC.

The chain's CDR3 is CASSLGAMNTEAFF. The CDR3 DNA reads TGTGCCAGCAGTTTAGGTGCTATGAACACTGAAGCTTTCTTT. This chain uses TRBV28 with TRBJ1-1; D unresolved. Germline V gene lookup returns CDR1 MDHEN and CDR2 SYDVKM. V dropped 2 bases and J dropped 0 bases, with 7 bases sitting between them. The length of the CDR3 is 14 residues.

The chain has TRBV7-9 and TRBJ2-5; D not resolved. V gave up 2 bases and J gave up 2 bases, with 6 bases separating them. The CDR3 extends over 13 amino acids. Per the germline V gene, CDR1 is SEHNR and CDR2 is FQNEAQ (reference sequence). The CDR3 loop is CASSLTVQETQYF. CDR3 bases: TGTGCCAGCAGCTTAACGGTTCAAGAGACCCAGTACTTC. Looking up the rest from reference TRBV7-9 and TRBJ2-5 gives the full variable domain: DTGVSQNPRHKITKRGQNVTFRCDPISEHNRLYWYRQTLGQGPEFLTYFQNEAQLEKSRLLSDRFSAERPKGSFSTLEIQRTEQGDSAMYLCASSLTVQETQYFGPGTRLLVL.

V and J are TRBV19 and TRBJ2-4; tentative D call: TRBD2 (5 bases). Germline CDR1 and CDR2: LNHDA and SQIVND (reference sequence). Trimming pared 5 bases from V and 5 bases from J, leaving 7 bases between. The CDR3 sequence is 12 residues long. The CDR3 here is CASSHGENIQYF. CDR3 sequence (DNA): TGTGCCAGTAGTCACGGGGAAAACATTCAGTACTTC.

The genes are TRBV28 and TRBJ2-1; D is unclear. Germline assignment: CDR1 MDHEN and CDR2 SYDVKM. Trimming left V 5 bases short and J 9 bases short, with 8 bases between. The CDR3 spans 11 residues. The CDR3, as DNA: TGTGCCAGCAGTCCCATCGGTGAGCAGTTCTTC. Residues: CASSPIGEQFF.

The V call is TRBV6-1, the J call TRBJ1-6; 12 nucleotides match TRBD1. This CDR3 is 18 amino acids long. The trim removed 1 base at V and 9 bases at J, leaving 10 bases unmatched. The germline V gene has CDR1 MNHNS and CDR2 SASEGT. The chain's CDR3 is CASSEGYWDRGLTSPLHF. The CDR3 bases are TGTGCCAGCAGTGAAGGGTACTGGGACAGGGGGCTTACTTCACCCCTCCACTTT.

V and J are TRBV9 and TRBJ2-1; D is unclear. V lost 1 base, J lost 5 bases, and 10 bases lay in between. Germline CDR1 and CDR2: SGDLS and YYNGEE. This CDR3 has 14 residues. CDR3 nucleotide sequence: TGTGCCAGCAGCGTAAAGACACTGGACAATGAGCAGTTCTTC. Translation gives CASSVKTLDNEQFF.

The V call is TRBV2, the J call TRBJ2-5, with D tentatively TRBD2 (6 bases). The CDR3 covers 17 residues. V gave up 8 bases and J gave up 1 base, with 23 bases separating them. CDR1 and CDR2 (germline): SNHLY, FYNNEI. The CDR3 sequence is CASYLASGIGGQETQYF. DNA for the CDR3: TGTGCCAGCTATCTGGCGAGTGGGATCGGGGGCCAAGAGACCCAGTACTTC.

This chain uses TRBV10-1 with TRBJ2-7; D perhaps matches TRBD1 (5 bases). The CDR3 length is 14 residues. Germline V gene lookup returns CDR1 WNHNN and CDR2 SYGVQD (reference sequence). The germline V and J ends were trimmed by 3 bases and 2 bases, with 11 bases remaining between them. CDR3: CASSDLQGAYEQYF. The DNA of the CDR3 is TGCGCCAGCAGTGACCTTCAGGGTGCCTACGAGCAGTACTTC.

The chain combines TRBV6-5 with TRBJ2-3; 7 bases match TRBD2. Looked up from germline, CDR1 is MNHEY and CDR2 is SVGAGI. Trimming cost V 8 bases and J 1 base; bases outside gene matches: 3. The CDR3 has 13 residues. The CDR3 DNA reads TGTGCCAGCCGCGGGAGAGGCACAGATACGCAGTATTTT. It specifies CASRGRGTDTQYF.

CDR3 DNA sequence: TGCGCCAGCAGCTTTGACGGGAGGCCACCCTACGAGCAGTACTTC. Protein product: CASSFDGRPPYEQYF. The rearrangement uses TRBV5-1 and TRBJ2-7; 7 nucleotides match TRBD2. CDR1 and CDR2 from the germline V gene are SGHRS and YFSETQ. With 2 bases clipped from V and 2 bases from J, the junction kept 7 bases outside the gene matches. CDR3 length: 15 amino acids.

This clone has just one count. V and J are TRBV20-1 and TRBJ1-1; no clear D. This CDR3 has 10 amino acids. Germline V gene lookup returns CDR1 DFQATT and CDR2 SNEGSKA (reference sequence). Between the trimmed V and J ends, which lost 5 bases and 4 bases, there was a span of 5 bases. CDR3 sequence (DNA): TGCAGTGCTTGGAGCACTGAAGCTTTCTTT. Its translation: CSAWSTEAFF.